The clone carrying this TCR beta chain has a count of ten or more. Its target is not known. The CDR3 extends over 13 amino acids. CDR1 and CDR2 (germline): WNHNN, SYGVQD (reference sequence). V was pared by 4 bases and J by 1 base, with 7 bases between. The data belong to a study of identical twins. General study points: Abundant cord blood beta clonotypes carried fewer insertions; memory repertoires showed none.

TCRdb itself ran the 5' RACE reads through MiXCR, one entry per CDR3 protein. Altogether approximately 500,000 distinct CDR3 sequences are present, approximately 24% being singletons, with the ten largest covering about 2.7%. These records were also assigned to another study, of T cells expressing NK-cell markers. As that report states: The TCR beta repertoires were obtained from sorted CD3+CD56+NKG2C+, CD3+CD56+NKG2C- and CD3+CD56-NKG2C+ T cells. Of the CD8+ T cells in about 6 donors, about 1.0-7.0% belonged to dominant NKG2C+ clonotypes.

The TCR comes from a woman under 30 in good health. V gene TRBV10-1 combines with J gene TRBJ1-2; D unclear. The sample was CD4+ T cells sorted from blood. The CDR3 protein is CASSASFNYGYTF. The CDR3 bases are TGCGCCAGCAGTGCGTCGTTTAACTATGGCTACACCTTC.